The clone carrying this T cell receptor (beta chain) was seen a handful of times. Its antigen remains unidentified. The data are from a study of shared clonotypes between healthy human individuals. Study-wide points: Blood was the sole source, and tissue repertoires probably differ.

Method: immunoSEQ multiplex PCR; TCRdb's copy keeps in-frame clones and lacks some. This repertoire shows 850,000 to 1,100,000 clones, 70% to 80% found once; its top ten account for approximately 0.95%. The CDR3 is made up of 14 amino acids. The V end was cut by 2 bases, the J end by 4 bases, with 9 bases between. CDR1 is SGHTA, CDR2 FQGNSA, per germline. The chain has TRBV7-2 and TRBJ2-1; D ambiguous. The TCR originated in a man younger than 35 in good health. Some clones in this sample may be carry-over from other donors' samples. Source material: memory CD4+ T cells from PBMCs. As for subset: CD45RA-negative fraction. This chain's CDR3 is CASSLSYQYNEQFF. As DNA, the CDR3 is TGTGCCAGCAGCTTAAGCTACCAATACAATGAGCAGTTCTTC.